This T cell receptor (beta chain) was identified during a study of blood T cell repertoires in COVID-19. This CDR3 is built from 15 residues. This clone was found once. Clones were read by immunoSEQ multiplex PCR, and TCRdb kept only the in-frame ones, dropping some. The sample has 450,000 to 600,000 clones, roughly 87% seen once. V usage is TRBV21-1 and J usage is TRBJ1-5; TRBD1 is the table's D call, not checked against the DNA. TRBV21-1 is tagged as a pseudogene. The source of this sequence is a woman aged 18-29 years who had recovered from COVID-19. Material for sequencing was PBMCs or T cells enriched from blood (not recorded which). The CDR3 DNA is TGTGCCAGCAGCAATGTAGGCAGACACAATCAGCCCCAGCATTTT. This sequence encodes CASSNVGRHNQPQHF.